Reported below is one T cell receptor beta chain. The antigen remains undetermined. The ViraFEST assay expanded antigen-specific CD4+ T cells with viral peptide pools before sequencing. Following 10 days of culture, CD4+ T cells were isolated. SARS-CoV-2 infected the person between March and December 2020, as confirmed by PCR. Participants got two doses of BNT162b2 or mRNA-1273 vaccine. Over 1.5 million PBMC per well were cultured with 10 IU/ml IL-2 and roughly 10 ug/ml peptides. This entry belongs to a study of vaccination effects on CD4 cells after COVID-19. There are 14 residues in the CDR3. Germline lookup yields CDR1 LGHNT and CDR2 FRNRAP. V lost 0 bases and J 7 bases, leaving 9 bases between the germline ends. The repertoire was sequenced with immunoSEQ multiplex PCR; TCRdb's copy has only in-frame clones and lacks some. The sample carries more than 15,000 clones, about 74% recorded once.

Sequenced here: CD4+ T cells from PBMCs cultured with SARS-CoV-2 spike peptides, sampled after COVID-19 vaccination. This clonotype was sampled from a human donor who had a prior SARS-CoV-2 infection. This chain uses TRBV12-5 with TRBJ2-2; D is undetermined. CDR3: CASGLVLGDGELFF. In DNA form, the CDR3 reads TGTGCTAGTGGTTTGGTACTTGGGGACGGGGAGCTGTTTTTT.